This T cell receptor beta chain was identified during a study of breast tumors, draining lymph nodes, adjacent tissues. Study outcomes and limitations: That most tumor T cells come from lymph nodes remained unproven.

A single record per CDR3 protein comes from TCRdb applying MiXCR to the multiplex PCR reads. The sample shows about 230,000 distinct CDR3 sequences, 32% of them seen only once. This clonotype has ten or more counts. The target antigen is unknown. Germline V lookup: CDR1 SGDLS, CDR2 YYNGEE. J was trimmed by 6 bases and V by 3 bases; bases with no gene match: 12. This CDR3 spans 17 amino acids. Breast cancer patients provided tissue from their axillary draining lymph nodes. Sequenced material: axillary lymph node tissue. V is TRBV9 and J is TRBJ2-1; the match to TRBD2 covers 10 bases. The sequence derives from a female donor with breast cancer. Some clones in this sample may be carry-over from other donors' samples. CDR3 sequence (DNA): TGTGCCAGCAGCGCTTTAGGTCTAGCGGGAGTTTCCAATGAGCAGTTCTTC. Protein sequence: CASSALGLAGVSNEQFF.